A selection of T cell receptor beta chains follows, all from one sample in a study of T cell responses to AZD1222 COVID-19 vaccine. Some clones are missing from TCRdb's copy, which holds only in-frame ones; the method was immunoSEQ multiplex PCR. The sample shows around 180,000 clones, around 88% of them seen only once. The sequencing here drew on peripheral blood, taken on day 0 of AZD1222 vaccination. The receptors stem from an adult in good health. Both conserved end residues are part of each CDR3. The D gene is left open where the match is weak. Not all rows give a size; the values are once, few, many and, for expanded clones, a class.

D gene: -; J gene: TRBJ1-6; clone size: -; V gene: TRBV7-2; CDR3 DNA: TGTGCCAGCAGCTTATACAGGGAAGATTCACCCCTCCACTTT; CDR3 protein: CASSLYREDSPLHF
D gene: TRBD2; J gene: TRBJ2-3; clone size: few; V gene: TRBV7-2; CDR3 DNA: TGTGCCAGCAGCCTCCGACTAGCGGGGGGGGTAGATACGCAGTATTTT; CDR3 protein: CASSLRLAGGVDTQYF
D gene: -; J gene: TRBJ1-5; clone size: -; V gene: TRBV6-2/TRBV6-3; CDR3 DNA: TGTGCCAGCAGTTACGTAATACAGACTGGTTTAAGCAATCAGCCCCAGCATTTT; CDR3 protein: CASSYVIQTGLSNQPQHF
D gene: -; J gene: TRBJ1-3; clone size: once; V gene: TRBV21-1; CDR3 DNA: TGTGCCCAGCGCGGGGCGCAATCTGGAAACACCATATATTTT; CDR3 protein: CAQRGAQSGNTIYF
D gene: -; J gene: TRBJ2-2; clone size: once; V gene: TRBV11-2; CDR3 DNA: TGTGCCAGCAGCTTAGAAGGCTGGGAGACCGGGGAGCTGTTTTTT; CDR3 protein: CASSLEGWETGELFF
D gene: -; J gene: TRBJ2-5; clone size: -; V gene: TRBV25-1; CDR3 DNA: TGTGCCAGCAGTGAGAGGAGGCCCGATGGGATGGAGACCCAGTACTTC; CDR3 protein: CASSERRPDGMETQYF
D gene: TRBD2; J gene: TRBJ2-1; clone size: -; V gene: TRBV11-2; CDR3 DNA: TGTGCCAGCAGCTTTGGACTAGCGGGGGGTCTCAATGAGCAGTTCTTC; CDR3 protein: CASSFGLAGGLNEQFF
D gene: -; J gene: TRBJ2-7; clone size: -; V gene: TRBV29-1; CDR3 DNA: TGCAGCGTAAGACAGGGCCCAGCGGGCGAGCAGTACTTC; CDR3 protein: CSVRQGPAGEQYF
D gene: -; J gene: TRBJ1-5; clone size: -; V gene: TRBV4-2; CDR3 DNA: TGTGCCAGCAGCCAAGATTCCCAGCCCCAGCATTTT; CDR3 protein: CASSQDSQPQHF
D gene: TRBD1; J gene: TRBJ2-2; clone size: -; V gene: TRBV5-1; CDR3 DNA: TGCGCCAGCAGCTTAACATCCGGGACAGGGGGTAACACCGGGGAGCTGTTTTTT; CDR3 protein: CASSLTSGTGGNTGELFF
D gene: -; J gene: TRBJ2-1; clone size: -; V gene: TRBV24-1; CDR3 DNA: TGTGCCACCAGCCCTGAACCAGGGGATGAGCAGTTCTTC; CDR3 protein: CATSPEPGDEQFF
D gene: -; J gene: TRBJ1-1; clone size: -; V gene: TRBV19; CDR3 DNA: TGTGCCAGTAGTACTACAGGGTCGCACGATGAAGCTTTCTTT; CDR3 protein: CASSTTGSHDEAFF